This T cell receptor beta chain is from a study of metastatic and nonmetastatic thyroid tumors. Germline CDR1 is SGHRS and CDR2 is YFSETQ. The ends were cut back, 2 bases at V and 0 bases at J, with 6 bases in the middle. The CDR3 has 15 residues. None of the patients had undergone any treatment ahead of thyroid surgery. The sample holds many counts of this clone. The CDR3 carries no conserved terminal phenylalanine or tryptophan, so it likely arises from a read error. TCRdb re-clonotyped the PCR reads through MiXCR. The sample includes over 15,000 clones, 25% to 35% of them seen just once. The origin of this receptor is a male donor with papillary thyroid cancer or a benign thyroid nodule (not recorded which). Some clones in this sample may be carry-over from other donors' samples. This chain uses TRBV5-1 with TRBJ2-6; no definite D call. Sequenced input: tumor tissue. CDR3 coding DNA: TGCGCCAGCAGCTTAGAGATCTCTGGGGCCAACGTCCTGACTTCC. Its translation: CASSLEISGANVLTS.